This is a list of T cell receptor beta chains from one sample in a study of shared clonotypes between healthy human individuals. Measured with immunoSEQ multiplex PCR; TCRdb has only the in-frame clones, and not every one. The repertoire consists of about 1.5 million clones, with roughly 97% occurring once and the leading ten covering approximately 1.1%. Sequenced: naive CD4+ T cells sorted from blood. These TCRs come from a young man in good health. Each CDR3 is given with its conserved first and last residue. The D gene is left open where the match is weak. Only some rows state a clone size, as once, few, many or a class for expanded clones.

CDR3: CASGTVAWGELFF; DNA: TGTGCCAGCGGGACAGTCGCTTGGGGGGAGCTGTTTTTT; D: TRBD1; V: TRBV6-5; J: TRBJ2-2; length: 13; size: .
CDR3: CASSLAPREAYEQYF; DNA: TGTGCCAGCAGCTTAGCCCCTCGGGAAGCCTACGAGCAGTACTTC; D: .; V: TRBV7-2; J: TRBJ2-7; length: 15; size: .
CDR3: CASSIQTAASYEQYF; DNA: TGTGCCAGTAGTATCCAGACAGCGGCGAGCTACGAGCAGTACTTC; D: .; V: TRBV19; J: TRBJ2-7; length: 15; size: .
CDR3: CASGGPEGREAFF; DNA: TGTGCCAGCGGAGGCCCCGAAGGTCGAGAAGCTTTCTTT; D: .; V: TRBV14; J: TRBJ1-1; length: 13; size: .
CDR3: CASSLAAGQGGGYTF; DNA: TGTGCCAGCAGCTTGGCCGCTGGACAGGGGGGTGGCTACACCTTC; D: TRBD1; V: TRBV5-4; J: TRBJ1-2; length: 15; size: .
CDR3: CASSPWTANQPQHF; DNA: TGTGCCAGCAGCCCGTGGACAGCTAATCAGCCCCAGCATTTT; D: .; V: TRBV9; J: TRBJ1-5; length: 14; size: .
CDR3: CASSGPLAGVTNEQFF; DNA: TGTGCCAGCAGTGGACCTCTAGCGGGAGTGACGAATGAGCAGTTCTTC; D: TRBD2; V: TRBV6-6; J: TRBJ2-1; length: 16; size: .
CDR3: CASSYQLGLAGAPEIF; DNA: TGTGCCAGCAGTTACCAACTCGGACTAGCGGGAGCCCCCGAGATCTTC; D: TRBD2; V: TRBV27; J: TRBJ2-1; length: 16; size: .
CDR3: CASSLSPGDYEQYF; DNA: TGTGCCAGCAGCTTATCCCCCGGGGACTACGAGCAGTACTTC; D: .; V: TRBV7-2; J: TRBJ2-7; length: 14; size: .
CDR3: CASRTPLYNEQFF; DNA: TGTGCCAGCAGGACTCCGCTCTACAATGAGCAGTTCTTC; D: .; V: TRBV5-4; J: TRBJ2-1; length: 13; size: .
CDR3: CASSSYPGAEEQYF; DNA: TGTGCCAGCAGTTCCTACCCCGGGGCCGAGGAGCAGTACTTC; D: .; V: TRBV27; J: TRBJ2-7; length: 14; size: .
CDR3: CATQFNGVGTDTQYF; DNA: TGTGCCACCCAGTTTAACGGGGTCGGCACAGATACGCAGTATTTT; D: .; V: TRBV27; J: TRBJ2-3; length: 15; size: .
CDR3: CAISESVVGQGRGYGYEQYF; DNA: TGTGCCATCAGTGAGTCTGTAGTTGGGCAGGGACGAGGGTATGGGTACGAGCAGTACTTC; D: .; V: TRBV10-3; J: TRBJ2-7; length: 20; size: .
CDR3: CSVDGTFSYGYTF; DNA: TGCAGCGTTGACGGGACCTTCTCCTATGGCTACACCTTC; D: .; V: TRBV29-1; J: TRBJ1-2; length: 13; size: .
CDR3: CAWSVRRGIDQPQHF; DNA: TGTGCCTGGAGTGTACGCAGGGGAATAGATCAGCCCCAGCATTTT; D: .; V: TRBV30; J: TRBJ1-5; length: 15; size: .
CDR3: CASMGRGEQFF; DNA: TGTGCCAGCATGGGTCGGGGTGAGCAGTTCTTC; D: .; V: TRBV2; J: TRBJ2-1; length: 11; size: .
CDR3: CASSRGLAGGLNNEQFF; DNA: TGTGCCAGCAGCCGTGGGTTAGCGGGAGGACTAAACAATGAGCAGTTCTTC; D: TRBD2; V: TRBV5-4; J: TRBJ2-1; length: 17; size: .
CDR3: CASSLGATRGYTF; DNA: TGTGCCAGCAGCTTAGGGGCAACTCGGGGCTACACCTTC; D: .; V: TRBV7-9; J: TRBJ1-2; length: 13; size: .
CDR3: CASSLLSGAEETQYF; DNA: TGCGCCAGCAGCTTGCTAAGCGGAGCAGAGGAGACCCAGTACTTC; D: .; V: TRBV5-1; J: TRBJ2-5; length: 15; size: once
CDR3: CASSPNPSGSLRNNEQFF; DNA: TGTGCCAGCTCCCCCAACCCTAGCGGGAGTTTGAGGAACAATGAGCAGTTCTTC; D: TRBD2; V: TRBV18; J: TRBJ2-1; length: 18; size: .
CDR3: CASSEVGAPRQPQHF; DNA: TGTGCCAGCAGTGAGGTGGGGGCGCCTCGACAGCCCCAGCATTTT; D: .; V: TRBV2; J: TRBJ1-5; length: 15; size: .
CDR3: CAWRRIWWRPKPQHF; DNA: TGTGCCTGGAGGCGGATCTGGTGGAGACCGAAGCCCCAGCATTTT; D: .; V: TRBV30; J: TRBJ1-5; length: 15; size: .
CDR3: CASSIGSTLYEQYF; DNA: TGTGCCAGCTCTATTGGGAGTACCCTCTACGAGCAGTACTTC; D: .; V: TRBV9; J: TRBJ2-7; length: 14; size: .
CDR3: CASSSGTATEAFF; DNA: TGCGCCAGCAGCTCCGGGACAGCCACTGAAGCTTTCTTT; D: TRBD1; V: TRBV5-1; J: TRBJ1-1; length: 13; size: once
CDR3: CASSPDRFHQETQYF; DNA: TGTGCCAGCAGCCCGGACAGGTTCCACCAAGAGACCCAGTACTTC; D: TRBD1; V: TRBV16; J: TRBJ2-5; length: 15; size: once